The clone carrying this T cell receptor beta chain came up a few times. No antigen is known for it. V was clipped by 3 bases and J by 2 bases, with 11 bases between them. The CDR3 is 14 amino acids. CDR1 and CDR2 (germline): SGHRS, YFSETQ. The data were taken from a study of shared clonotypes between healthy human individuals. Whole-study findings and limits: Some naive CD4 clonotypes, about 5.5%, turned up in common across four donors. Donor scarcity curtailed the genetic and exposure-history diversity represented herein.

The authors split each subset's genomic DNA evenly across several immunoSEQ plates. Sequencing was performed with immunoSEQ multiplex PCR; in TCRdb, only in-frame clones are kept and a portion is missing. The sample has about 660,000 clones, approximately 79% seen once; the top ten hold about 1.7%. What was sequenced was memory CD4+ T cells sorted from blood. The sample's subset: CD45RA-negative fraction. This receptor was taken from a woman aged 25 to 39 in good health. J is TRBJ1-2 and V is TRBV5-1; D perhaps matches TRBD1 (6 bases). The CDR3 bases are TGCGCCAGCAGCTGGGCAGGGGAAAACTATGGCTACACCTTC. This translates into CASSWAGENYGYTF.